This T cell receptor (beta chain) is from a study of blood T cell repertoires in COVID-19. Assay used: immunoSEQ multiplex PCR; TCRdb lists only in-frame clones, some missing. The sample has some 250,000 clones; 80% to 90% are singletons. This CDR3 has 14 residues. Germline lookup yields CDR1 PRHDT and CDR2 FYEKMQ (reference sequence). The trim removed 5 bases at V and 7 bases at J, leaving 3 bases unmatched. The clonotype was recovered from a man aged 18-30 years who had recovered from COVID-19. The V and J genes are TRBV13 and TRBJ1-6, with 9 bases matching TRBD1. Sample: PBMCs or T cells enriched from blood (not recorded which). The CDR3: CASSPDRGNSPLHF. As DNA, the CDR3 is TGTGCCAGCAGCCCAGACAGGGGGAATTCACCCCTCCACTTT. The full variable domain, rest sourced from reference TRBV13 and TRBJ1-6, is AAGVIQSPRHLIKEKRETATLKCYPIPRHDTVYWYQQGPGQDPQFLISFYEKMQSDKGSIPDRFSAQQFSDYHSELNMSSLELGDSALYFCASSPDRGNSPLHFGNGTRLTVT.